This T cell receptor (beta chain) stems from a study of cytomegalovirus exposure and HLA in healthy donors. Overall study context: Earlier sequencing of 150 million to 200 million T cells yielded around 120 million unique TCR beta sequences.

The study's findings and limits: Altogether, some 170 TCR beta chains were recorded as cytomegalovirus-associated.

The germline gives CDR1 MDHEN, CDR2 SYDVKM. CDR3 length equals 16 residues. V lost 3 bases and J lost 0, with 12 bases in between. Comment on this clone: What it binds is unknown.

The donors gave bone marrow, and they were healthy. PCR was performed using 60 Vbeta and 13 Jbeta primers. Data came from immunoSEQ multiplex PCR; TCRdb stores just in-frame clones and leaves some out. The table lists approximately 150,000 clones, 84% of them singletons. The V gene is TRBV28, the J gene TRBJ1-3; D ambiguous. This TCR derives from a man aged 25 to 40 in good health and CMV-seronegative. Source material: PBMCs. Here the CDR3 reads CASSFPSEASGNTIYF. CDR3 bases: TGTGCCAGCAGTTTCCCCTCCGAGGCCTCTGGAAACACCATATATTTT. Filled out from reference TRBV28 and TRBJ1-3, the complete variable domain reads DVKVTQSSRYLVKRTGEKVFLECVQDMDHENMFWYRQDPGLGLRLIYFSYDVKMKEKGDIPEGYSVSREKKERFSLILESASTNQTSMYLCASSFPSEASGNTIYFGEGSWLTVV.